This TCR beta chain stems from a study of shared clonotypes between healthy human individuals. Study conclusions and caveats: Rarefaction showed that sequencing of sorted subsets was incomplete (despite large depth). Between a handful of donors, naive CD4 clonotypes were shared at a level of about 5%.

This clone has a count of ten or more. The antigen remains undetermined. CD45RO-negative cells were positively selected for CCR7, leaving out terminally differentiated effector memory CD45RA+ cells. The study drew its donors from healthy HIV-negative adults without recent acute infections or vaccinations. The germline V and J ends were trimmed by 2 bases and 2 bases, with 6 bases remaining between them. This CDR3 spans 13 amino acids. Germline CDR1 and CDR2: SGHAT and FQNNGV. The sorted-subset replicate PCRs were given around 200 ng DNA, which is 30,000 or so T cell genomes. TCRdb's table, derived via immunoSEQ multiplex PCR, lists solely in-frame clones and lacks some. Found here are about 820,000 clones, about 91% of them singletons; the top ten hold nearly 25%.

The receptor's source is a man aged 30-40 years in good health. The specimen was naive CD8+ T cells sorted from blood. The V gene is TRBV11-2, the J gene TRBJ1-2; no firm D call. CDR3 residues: CASSLNINYGYTF. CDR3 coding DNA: TGTGCCAGCAGCTTAAACATAAACTATGGCTACACCTTC.